Shown below are 20 T cell receptor beta chains from a single sample sequenced in a study of blood T cell repertoires in COVID-19. The table came from immunoSEQ multiplex PCR; TCRdb's copy has only in-frame clones and leaves some out. The repertoire holds roughly 200,000 clones, with roughly 84% as singletons. The sequenced sample was peripheral blood. These receptor sequences come from a woman in her thirties or forties with COVID-19, enrolled during active disease.

The genes are TRBV15 and TRBJ2-7; TRBD1 matches 7 bases. This CDR3 has 16 amino acids. The V gene's germline CDR1 is LNHNV and CDR2 YYDKDF (reference sequence). Trimming cost V 5 bases and J 0 bases; bases outside gene matches: 10. Here the CDR3 DNA reads TGTGCCACCAGCCTATCGGACAGGAGGTTCTCCTACGAGCAGTACTTC. This translates into CATSLSDRRFSYEQYF.

The rearrangement joins TRBV6-6 to TRBJ1-5, with TRBD1 identical over 8 bases. The CDR3 length is 16 residues. V trimming: 4 bases; J trimming: 2 bases; junction bases outside the gene matches: 7. Germline V gene sequence: CDR1 MNHNY, CDR2 SVGAGI (reference sequence). The CDR3 DNA sequence: TGTGCCAGCAGTTCATCAGGGGGCGGAGGCAATCAGCCCCAGCATTTT. It yields the protein CASSSSGGGGNQPQHF.

This sequence joins TRBV5-1 and TRBJ1-1; 8 nucleotides agree with TRBD1. The length of the CDR3 is 15 residues. Germline CDR1 and CDR2: SGHRS and YFSETQ. The V and J ends lost 3 bases and 2 bases, in that order; junction bases with no gene match: 6. The CDR3 sequence is CASSSDRATNTEAFF. The CDR3, as DNA: TGCGCCAGCAGCTCGGACAGGGCCACTAACACTGAAGCTTTCTTT.

This clone was observed a handful of times. J is TRBJ1-5 and V is TRBV9; D perhaps matches TRBD1 (5 bases). The CDR3 extends over 13 amino acids. The V gene lost 0 bases and the J gene lost 7 bases, with 8 bases spanning the gap. Germline CDR1 and CDR2: SGDLS and YYNGEE. The CDR3 sequence is CASSVDGQQPQHF. Written as DNA, the CDR3 is TGTGCCAGCAGCGTAGATGGACAACAGCCCCAGCATTTT.

The gene calls are TRBV27 and TRBJ1-1, with D possibly being TRBD1 (6 bases). The CDR3 consists of 14 residues. Germline V gene lookup returns CDR1 MNHEY and CDR2 SMNVEV (reference sequence). V lost 8 bases to trimming and J lost 0 bases, with 13 bases between them. CDR3 residues: CASQPGQMNTEAFF. The CDR3 region has the DNA TGTGCCAGCCAACCCGGACAGATGAACACTGAAGCTTTCTTT.

The rearrangement links TRBV28 to TRBJ1-2; TRBD1 agrees at 11 bases. With V trimmed by 4 bases and J by 5 bases, 6 bases remained unmatched. CDR1 MDHEN and CDR2 SYDVKM come from the germline V gene. This CDR3 comprises 15 residues. The CDR3 DNA is TGTGCCAGCAGTTCGGGGGACAGGGGGTCTTATGGCTACACCTTC. Residues: CASSSGDRGSYGYTF.

The rearrangement joins TRBV5-4 to TRBJ1-1, with 7 bases matching TRBD1. The trim removed 4 bases at V and 4 bases at J, leaving 7 bases unmatched. The CDR3 spans 14 residues. In germline, CDR1 is SGHNT, CDR2 YYREEE (reference sequence). The CDR3 here is CASSLQGRSTEAFF. For the CDR3, the DNA is TGTGCCAGCAGCCTACAGGGGAGGAGCACTGAAGCTTTCTTT.

This chain joins TRBV24-1 and TRBJ2-7; TRBD2 matches 8 bases. The CDR3 contains 16 residues. Germline lookup yields CDR1 KGHDR and CDR2 SFDVKD. V lost 1 base to trimming and J lost 5 bases; unmatched junction nucleotides: 9. The CDR3 DNA reads as TGTGCCACCAGTGATTTCGGAAGCGGGAGAGTCGACGAGCAGTACTTC. Encoded protein: CATSDFGSGRVDEQYF.

V and J are TRBV6-5 and TRBJ1-3; TRBD1 aligns across 7 bases. The ends lost 10 bases at V and 2 bases at J; junction bases unmatched: 5. The CDR3 runs 13 residues. Germline-derived CDR1 and CDR2 are MNHEY and SVGAGI. CDR3 coding DNA: TGTGCCATTGCCGGGACAGCTGGAAACACCATATATTTT. Protein: CAIAGTAGNTIYF.

There are a few counts of this clone. The chain links TRBV6-5 to TRBJ1-5, with D possibly matching TRBD1 (5 bases). V lost 4 bases to trimming and J lost 6 bases, with 7 bases between them. The length of the CDR3 is 12 residues. Germline V gene data show CDR1 as MNHEY and CDR2 as SVGAGI. This chain's CDR3 is CASSFGGQPQHF. CDR3 DNA: TGTGCCAGCAGTTTCGGGGGTCAGCCCCAGCATTTT.

This clone was observed a few times. The chain links TRBV7-2 to TRBJ2-3; 12 positions match TRBD2. The CDR3 runs 15 residues. The trim removed 1 base at V and 8 bases at J, leaving 4 bases unmatched. In germline, CDR1 is SGHTA, CDR2 FQGNSA. CDR3 DNA: TGTGCCAGCAGCTTAGAAACTAGCGGGGGGTTTACGCAGTATTTT. It encodes CASSLETSGGFTQYF.

The V call is TRBV19, the J call TRBJ1-4, with TRBD1 matching 7 bases. Germline values: CDR1 LNHDA, CDR2 SQIVND (reference sequence). V was pared by 6 bases and J by 5 bases, with 12 bases of the junction left unmatched. The CDR3 consists of 16 residues. In DNA, the CDR3 is TGTGCCAGTAGCTTGACAGGGTGGACCTCCAATGAAAAACTGTTTTTT. Protein sequence: CASSLTGWTSNEKLFF.

There are a few counts of this clone. The V gene is TRBV29-1, the J gene TRBJ2-7; 8 bases match TRBD1. The CDR3 spans 11 residues. Germline V gene lookup returns CDR1 SQVTM and CDR2 ANQGSEA. The ends lost 7 bases at V and 6 bases at J; junction bases unmatched: 5. DNA of the CDR3: TGCAGCGGATGGACAGGGAGCGAGCAGTACTTC. This codes for CSGWTGSEQYF.

This chain connects TRBV11-2 to TRBJ1-4, with TRBD1 as a possible D gene (5 bases). The CDR3 has 16 amino acids. Trimming stripped 4 bases from V and 4 bases from J, with 16 bases between. The germline V gene has CDR1 SGHAT and CDR2 FQNNGV. DNA of the CDR3: TGTGCCAGCAGCTCTCGTATTGCAGGGCGTAATGAAAAACTGTTTTTT. It translates to CASSSRIAGRNEKLFF.

This clone showed up just a few times. This chain uses TRBV19 with TRBJ2-5; maybe TRBD2 (5 bases). Trimming cost V 4 bases and J 1 base, with 13 bases left between them. The CDR3 is made up of 15 amino acids. Germline CDR1 reads LNHDA; CDR2 reads SQIVND (reference sequence). CDR3 DNA sequence: TGTGCCAGTAGTAAATTGGACGGGGTCCAAGAGACCCAGTACTTC. Its translation is CASSKLDGVQETQYF. Full variable domain (missing parts from reference TRBV19 and TRBJ2-5): DGGITQSPKYLFRKEGQNVTLSCEQNLNHDAMYWYRQDPGQGLRLIYYSQIVNDFQKGDIAEGYSVSREKKESFPLTVTSAQKNPTAFYLCASSKLDGVQETQYFGPGTRLLVL.

This chain connects TRBV3-1 (or the pseudogene TRBV3-2) to TRBJ1-2; D not certain. From germline, CDR1 is LGHDT and CDR2 YNNKEL (reference sequence). The V end was cut by 5 bases, the J end by 4 bases, with 17 bases between. CDR3 length equals 15 residues. In DNA, the CDR3 is TGTGCCAGCAGCTCCCCGACTACGGAGGGCTATGGCTACACCTTC. Translating gives CASSSPTTEGYGYTF.

V is TRBV6-4 and J is TRBJ1-1; 9 bases are shared with TRBD1. Germline-derived CDR1 and CDR2 are MRHNA and SNTAGT. V lost 7 bases to trimming and J lost 6 bases; unmatched junction nucleotides: 9. CDR3 size: 14 residues. The DNA of the CDR3 is TGTGCCAGCACACAACAGGGGGCAGGCGCTGAAGCTTTCTTT. Protein: CASTQQGAGAEAFF.

The rearrangement links TRBV19 to TRBJ1-5; no clear D gene. Germline CDR1 LNHDA, CDR2 SQIVND (reference sequence). The germline V and J ends were trimmed by 3 bases and 0 bases, with 9 bases remaining between them. CDR3 size: 15 residues. CDR3 region: CASSIYFDSNQPQHF. In DNA form, the CDR3 reads TGTGCCAGTAGTATCTACTTCGATAGCAATCAGCCCCAGCATTTT.

The rearrangement joins TRBV19 to TRBJ1-4; D may be TRBD1 (5 bases). Germline V gives CDR1 LNHDA, CDR2 SQIVND (reference sequence). The CDR3 extends over 14 amino acids. Deletions cut 0 bases from V and 8 bases from J, with 10 bases between. The CDR3: CASSIETRVEKLFF. The CDR3 coding sequence is TGTGCCAGTAGTATAGAGACCAGGGTCGAAAAACTGTTTTTT.

V gene TRBV11-2 combines with J gene TRBJ2-1; D possibly corresponds to TRBD2 (5 bases). Germline lookup yields CDR1 SGHAT and CDR2 FQNNGV. This CDR3 spans 14 amino acids. V dropped 1 base and J dropped 6 bases, with 10 bases sitting between them. The CDR3, as DNA: TGTGCCAGCAGCTTAGCGCGGGCTGGCAATGAGCAGTTCTTC. Its translation is CASSLARAGNEQFF.